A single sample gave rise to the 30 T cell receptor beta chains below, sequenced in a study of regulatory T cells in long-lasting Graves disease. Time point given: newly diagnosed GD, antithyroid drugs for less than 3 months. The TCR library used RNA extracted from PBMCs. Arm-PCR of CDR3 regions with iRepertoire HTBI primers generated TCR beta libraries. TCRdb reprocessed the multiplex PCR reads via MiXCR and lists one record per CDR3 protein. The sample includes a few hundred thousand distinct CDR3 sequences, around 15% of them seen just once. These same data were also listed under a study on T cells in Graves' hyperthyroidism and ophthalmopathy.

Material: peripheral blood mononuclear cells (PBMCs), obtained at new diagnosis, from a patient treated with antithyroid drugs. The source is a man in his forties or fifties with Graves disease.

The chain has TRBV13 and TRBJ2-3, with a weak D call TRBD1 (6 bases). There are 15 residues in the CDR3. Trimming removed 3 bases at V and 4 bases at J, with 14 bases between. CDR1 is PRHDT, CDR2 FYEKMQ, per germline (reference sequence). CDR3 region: CASSFGPGVPDTQYF. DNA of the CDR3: TGTGCCAGCAGCTTTGGGCCAGGGGTACCAGATACGCAGTATTTT.

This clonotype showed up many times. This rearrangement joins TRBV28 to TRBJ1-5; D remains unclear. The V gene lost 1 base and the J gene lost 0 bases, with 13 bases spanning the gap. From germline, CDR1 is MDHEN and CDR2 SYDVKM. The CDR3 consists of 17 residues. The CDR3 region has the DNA TGTGCCAGCAGTTTATCTAGAGGACGGACTAGCAATCAGCCCCAGCATTTT. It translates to CASSLSRGRTSNQPQHF.

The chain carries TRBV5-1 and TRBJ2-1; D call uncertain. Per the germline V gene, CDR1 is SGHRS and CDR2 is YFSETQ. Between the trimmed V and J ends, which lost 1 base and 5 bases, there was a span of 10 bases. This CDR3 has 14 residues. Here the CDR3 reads CASSLQAANNEQFF. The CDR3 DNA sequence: TGCGCCAGCAGCTTGCAGGCAGCGAACAATGAGCAGTTCTTC.

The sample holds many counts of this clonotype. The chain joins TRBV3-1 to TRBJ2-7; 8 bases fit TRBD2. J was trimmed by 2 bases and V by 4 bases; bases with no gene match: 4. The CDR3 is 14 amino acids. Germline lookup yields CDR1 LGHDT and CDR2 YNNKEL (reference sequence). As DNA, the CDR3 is TGTGCCAGCAGCCGTCAGCGGGGGACCTACGAGCAGTACTTC. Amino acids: CASSRQRGTYEQYF.

The CDR3 nucleotides are TGCGCCAGCACTCCCACTCGGAACACTGAAGCTTTCTTT. It codes for CASTPTRNTEAFF. This sequence joins TRBV10-2 and TRBJ1-1; no clear D. Germline V CDR1 and CDR2: WSHSY, SAAADI. V lost 7 bases and J lost 1, with 10 bases in between. This CDR3 comprises 13 residues.

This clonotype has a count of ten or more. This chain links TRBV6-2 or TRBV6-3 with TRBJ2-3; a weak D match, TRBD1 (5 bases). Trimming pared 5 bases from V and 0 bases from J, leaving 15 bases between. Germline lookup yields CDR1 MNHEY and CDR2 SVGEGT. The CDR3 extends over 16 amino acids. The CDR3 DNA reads TGTGCCAGCAGTGAACGTACAGGCTTGAGCACAGATACGCAGTATTTT. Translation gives CASSERTGLSTDTQYF.

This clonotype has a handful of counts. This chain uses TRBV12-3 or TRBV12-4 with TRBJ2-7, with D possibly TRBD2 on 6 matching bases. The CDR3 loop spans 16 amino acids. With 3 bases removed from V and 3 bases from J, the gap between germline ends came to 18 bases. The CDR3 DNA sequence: TGTGCCAGCAGTTTCCGTCCAGGGACTTCTTTCTACGAGCAGTACTTC. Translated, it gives CASSFRPGTSFYEQYF.

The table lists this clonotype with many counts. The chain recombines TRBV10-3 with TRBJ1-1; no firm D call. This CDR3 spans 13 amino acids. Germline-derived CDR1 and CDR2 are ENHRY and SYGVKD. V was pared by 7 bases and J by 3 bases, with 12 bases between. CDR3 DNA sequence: TGTGCCATCAAGCAGTACCTATACACTGAAGCTTTCTTT. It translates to CAIKQYLYTEAFF.

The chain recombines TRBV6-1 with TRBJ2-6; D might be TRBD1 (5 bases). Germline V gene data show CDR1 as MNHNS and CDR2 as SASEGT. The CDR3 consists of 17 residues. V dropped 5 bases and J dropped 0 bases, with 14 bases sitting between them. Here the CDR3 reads CASSRAGPLSGANVLTF. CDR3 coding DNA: TGTGCCAGCAGTCGGGCAGGGCCCCTCTCTGGGGCCAACGTCCTGACTTTC.

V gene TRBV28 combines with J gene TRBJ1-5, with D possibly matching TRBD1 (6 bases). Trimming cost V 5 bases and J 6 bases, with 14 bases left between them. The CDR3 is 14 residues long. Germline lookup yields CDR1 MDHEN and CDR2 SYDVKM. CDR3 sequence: CASSLRGLGQPQHF. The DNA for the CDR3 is TGTGCCAGCAGTCTGAGGGGGTTGGGTCAGCCCCAGCATTTT. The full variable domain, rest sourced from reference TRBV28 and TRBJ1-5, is DVKVTQSSRYLVKRTGEKVFLECVQDMDHENMFWYRQDPGLGLRLIYFSYDVKMKEKGDIPEGYSVSREKKERFSLILESASTNQTSMYLCASSLRGLGQPQHFGDGTRLSIL.

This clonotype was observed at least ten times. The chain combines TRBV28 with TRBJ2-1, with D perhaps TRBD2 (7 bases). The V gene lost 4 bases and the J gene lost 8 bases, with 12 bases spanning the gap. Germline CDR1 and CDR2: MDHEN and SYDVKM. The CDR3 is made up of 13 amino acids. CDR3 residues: CASSSGGADEQFF. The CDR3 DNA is TGTGCCAGCAGTTCTGGGGGGGCCGATGAGCAGTTCTTC.

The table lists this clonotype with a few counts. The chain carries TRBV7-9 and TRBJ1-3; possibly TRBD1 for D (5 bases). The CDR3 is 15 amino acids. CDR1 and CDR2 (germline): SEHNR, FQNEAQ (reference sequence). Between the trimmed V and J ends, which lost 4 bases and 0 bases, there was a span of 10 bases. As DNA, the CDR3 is TGTGCCAGCAGCTGGGGGAGAAGCTCTGGAAACACCATATATTTT. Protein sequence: CASSWGRSSGNTIYF.

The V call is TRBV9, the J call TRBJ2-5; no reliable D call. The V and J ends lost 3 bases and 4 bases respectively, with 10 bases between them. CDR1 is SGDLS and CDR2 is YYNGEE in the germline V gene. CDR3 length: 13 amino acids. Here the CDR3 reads CASSAGLLETQYF. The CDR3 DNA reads TGTGCCAGCAGCGCGGGCCTCTTAGAGACCCAGTACTTC.

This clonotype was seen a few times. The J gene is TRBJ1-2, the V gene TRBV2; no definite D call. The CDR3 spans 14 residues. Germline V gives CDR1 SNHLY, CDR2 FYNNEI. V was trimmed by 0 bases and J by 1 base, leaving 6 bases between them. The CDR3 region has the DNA TGTGCCAGCAGTGAAGCGGTCAGTAACTATGGCTACACCTTC. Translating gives CASSEAVSNYGYTF.

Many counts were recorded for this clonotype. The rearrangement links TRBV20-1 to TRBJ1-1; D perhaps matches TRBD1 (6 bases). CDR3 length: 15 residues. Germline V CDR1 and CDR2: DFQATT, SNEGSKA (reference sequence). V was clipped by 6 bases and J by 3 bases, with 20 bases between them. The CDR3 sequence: CSASTQGGGHTEAFF. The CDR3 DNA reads TGCAGTGCCAGCACACAGGGAGGTGGCCACACTGAAGCTTTCTTT.

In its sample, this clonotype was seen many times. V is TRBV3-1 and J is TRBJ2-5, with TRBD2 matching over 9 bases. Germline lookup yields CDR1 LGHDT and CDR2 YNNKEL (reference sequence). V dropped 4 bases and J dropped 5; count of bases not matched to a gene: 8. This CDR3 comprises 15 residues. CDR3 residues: CASSLWVAGGETQYF. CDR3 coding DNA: TGTGCCAGCAGCCTATGGGTGGCGGGGGGGGAGACCCAGTACTTC.

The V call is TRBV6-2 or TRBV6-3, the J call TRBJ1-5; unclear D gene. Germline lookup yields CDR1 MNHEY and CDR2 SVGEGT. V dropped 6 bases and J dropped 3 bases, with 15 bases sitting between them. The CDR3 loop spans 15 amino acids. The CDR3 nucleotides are TGTGCCAGCAGCAACAGCGGACCATTCAATCAGCCCCAGCATTTT. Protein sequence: CASSNSGPFNQPQHF.

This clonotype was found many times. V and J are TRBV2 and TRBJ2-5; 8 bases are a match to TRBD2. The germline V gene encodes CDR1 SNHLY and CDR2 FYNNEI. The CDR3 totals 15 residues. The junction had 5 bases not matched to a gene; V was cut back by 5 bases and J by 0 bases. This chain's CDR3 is CASSSTLADQETQYF. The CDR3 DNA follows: TGTGCCAGCAGTTCTACACTAGCGGACCAAGAGACCCAGTACTTC.

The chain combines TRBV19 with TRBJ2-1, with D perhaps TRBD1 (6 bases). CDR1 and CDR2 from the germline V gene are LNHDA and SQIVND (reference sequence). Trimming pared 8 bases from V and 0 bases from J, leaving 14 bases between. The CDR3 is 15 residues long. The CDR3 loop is CASGITGYSYNEQFF. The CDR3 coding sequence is TGTGCCAGTGGAATCACAGGGTACTCCTACAATGAGCAGTTCTTC.

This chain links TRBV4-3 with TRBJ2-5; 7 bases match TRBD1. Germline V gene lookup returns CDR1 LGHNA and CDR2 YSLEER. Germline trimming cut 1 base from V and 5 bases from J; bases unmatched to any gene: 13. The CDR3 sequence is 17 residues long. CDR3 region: CASSQAVRRGGAETQYF. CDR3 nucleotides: TGCGCCAGCAGCCAAGCGGTCCGGCGAGGGGGCGCGGAGACCCAGTACTTC.

The CDR3 DNA follows: TGTGCCATCAGCGGCCACAGGGAGTACGGTGAGCAGTTCTTC. This codes for CAISGHREYGEQFF. The chain recombines TRBV10-3 with TRBJ2-1; tentatively, D is TRBD1 (6 bases). V lost 6 bases, J lost 9 bases, and 18 bases lay in between. Germline lookup yields CDR1 ENHRY and CDR2 SYGVKD. The CDR3 runs 14 residues.

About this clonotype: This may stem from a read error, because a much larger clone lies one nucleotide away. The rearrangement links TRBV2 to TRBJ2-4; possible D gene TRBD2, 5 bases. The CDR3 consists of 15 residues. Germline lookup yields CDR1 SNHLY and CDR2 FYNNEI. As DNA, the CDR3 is TGTGCCAGCAGTGATAGGGTTAGCGCCAAAAACATTCAGCACTTC. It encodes CASSDRVSAKNIQHF.

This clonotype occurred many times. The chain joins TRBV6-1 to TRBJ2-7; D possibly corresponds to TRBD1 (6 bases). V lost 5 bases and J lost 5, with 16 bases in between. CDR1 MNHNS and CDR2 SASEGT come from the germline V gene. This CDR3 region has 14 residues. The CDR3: CASSNRARMDEQYF. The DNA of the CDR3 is TGTGCCAGCAGTAACAGGGCCCGCATGGACGAGCAGTACTTC.

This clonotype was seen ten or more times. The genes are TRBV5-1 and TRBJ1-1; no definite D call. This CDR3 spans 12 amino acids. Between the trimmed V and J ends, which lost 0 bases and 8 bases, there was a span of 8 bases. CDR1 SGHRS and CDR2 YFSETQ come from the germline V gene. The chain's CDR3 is CASSLEEGEAFF. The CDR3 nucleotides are TGCGCCAGCAGCTTGGAGGAGGGCGAAGCTTTCTTT.

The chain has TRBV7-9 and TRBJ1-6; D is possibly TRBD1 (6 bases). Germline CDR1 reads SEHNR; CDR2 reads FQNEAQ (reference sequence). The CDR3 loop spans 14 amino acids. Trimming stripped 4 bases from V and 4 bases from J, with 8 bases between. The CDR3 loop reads CASSSTGYNSPLHF. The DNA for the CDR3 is TGTGCCAGCAGCTCGACAGGATATAATTCACCCCTCCACTTT. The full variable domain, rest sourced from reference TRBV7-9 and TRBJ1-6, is DTGVSQNPRHKITKRGQNVTFRCDPISEHNRLYWYRQTLGQGPEFLTYFQNEAQLEKSRLLSDRFSAERPKGSFSTLEIQRTEQGDSAMYLCASSSTGYNSPLHFGNGTRLTVT.

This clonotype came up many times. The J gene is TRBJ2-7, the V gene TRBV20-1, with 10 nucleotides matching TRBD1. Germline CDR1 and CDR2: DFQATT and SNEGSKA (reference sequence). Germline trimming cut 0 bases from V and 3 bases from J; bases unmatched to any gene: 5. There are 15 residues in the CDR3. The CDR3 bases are TGCAGTGCTAGAGATCGGACAGGGGGTCTCTACGAGCAGTACTTC. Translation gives CSARDRTGGLYEQYF.

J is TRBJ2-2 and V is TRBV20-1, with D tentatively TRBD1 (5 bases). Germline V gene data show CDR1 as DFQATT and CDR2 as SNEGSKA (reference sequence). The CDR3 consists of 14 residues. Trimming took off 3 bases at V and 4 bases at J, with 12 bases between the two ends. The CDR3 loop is CSASAPRGTGELFF. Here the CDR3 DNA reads TGCAGTGCTAGTGCTCCTAGGGGCACCGGGGAGCTGTTTTTT.

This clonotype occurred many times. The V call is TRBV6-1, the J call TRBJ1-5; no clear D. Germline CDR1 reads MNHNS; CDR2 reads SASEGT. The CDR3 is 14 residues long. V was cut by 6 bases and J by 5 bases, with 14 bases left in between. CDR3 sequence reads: CASSPSGVYQPQHF. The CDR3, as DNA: TGTGCCAGCAGCCCCAGTGGTGTTTATCAGCCCCAGCATTTT.

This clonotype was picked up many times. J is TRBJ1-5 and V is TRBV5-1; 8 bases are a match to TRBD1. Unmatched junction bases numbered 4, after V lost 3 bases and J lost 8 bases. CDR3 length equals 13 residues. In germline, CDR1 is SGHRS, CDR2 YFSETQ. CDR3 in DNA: TGCGCCAGCAGCTGGACAGGGCGTGAGCCCCAGCATTTT. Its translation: CASSWTGREPQHF.

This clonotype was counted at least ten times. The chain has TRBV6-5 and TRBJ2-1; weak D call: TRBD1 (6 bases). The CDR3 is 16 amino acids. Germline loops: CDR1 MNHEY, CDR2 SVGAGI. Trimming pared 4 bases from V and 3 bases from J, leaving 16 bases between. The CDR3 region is CASSSRGVRGYNEQFF. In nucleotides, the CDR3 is TGTGCCAGCAGTTCCCGCGGCGTCAGGGGCTACAATGAGCAGTTCTTC.